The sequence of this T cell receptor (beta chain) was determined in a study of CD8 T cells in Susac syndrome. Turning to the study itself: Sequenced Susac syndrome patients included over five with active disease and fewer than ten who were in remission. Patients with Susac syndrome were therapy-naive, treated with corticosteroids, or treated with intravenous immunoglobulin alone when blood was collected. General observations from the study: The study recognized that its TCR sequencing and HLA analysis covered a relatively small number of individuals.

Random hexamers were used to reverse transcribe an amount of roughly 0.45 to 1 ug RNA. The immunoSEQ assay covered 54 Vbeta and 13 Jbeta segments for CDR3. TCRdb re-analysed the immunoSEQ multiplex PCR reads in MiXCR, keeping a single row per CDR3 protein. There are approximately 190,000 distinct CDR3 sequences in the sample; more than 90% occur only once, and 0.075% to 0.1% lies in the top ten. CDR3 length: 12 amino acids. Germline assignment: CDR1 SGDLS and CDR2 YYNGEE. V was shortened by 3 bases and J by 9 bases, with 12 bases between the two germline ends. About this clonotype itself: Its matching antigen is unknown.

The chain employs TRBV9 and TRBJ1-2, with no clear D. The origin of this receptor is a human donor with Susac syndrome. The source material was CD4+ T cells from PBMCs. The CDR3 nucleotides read TGTGCCAGCAGCGCAGGCCACAATAGCTACACCTTC. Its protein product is CASSAGHNSYTF.